Listed below are T cell receptor beta chains from one sample, sequenced in a study of T cells in Graves' hyperthyroidism and ophthalmopathy. One entry per CDR3 protein results from TCRdb running MiXCR on the multiplex PCR reads. The table includes under 400,000 distinct CDR3 sequences, 21% detected once. The sequenced material came from blood. These receptors came from a woman in her 50s with Graves' hyperthyroidism. Each CDR3 is given with its conserved first and last residue. A row's size may be missing; if present it is once, few, many or a size class.

TRBJ2-7 . 16 TRBV2 CASRGTSGYTPYEQYF
TRBJ1-6 few 12 TRBV12-3/TRBV12-4 CASSSDDSPLHF
TRBJ1-5 . 13 TRBV20-1 CSAKTGLNQPQHF
TRBJ2-1 few 13 TRBV19 CASSPTGDNEQFF
TRBJ2-5 . 15 TRBV7-3 CASSLNAQGAETQYF
TRBJ2-7 many 15 TRBV30 CAWSVQGTGGYEQYF
TRBJ1-6 . 13 TRBV12-3/TRBV12-4 CASSLGVGSPLHF
TRBJ2-7 . 13 TRBV10-2 CATGPDKVYEQYF
TRBJ1-3 . 19 TRBV15 CATSRDLRPGQAKGNTIYF
TRBJ2-5 many 13 TRBV29-1 CSAARTGAETQYF
TRBJ1-1 many 13 TRBV20-1 CSASTVVNTEAFF
TRBJ2-3 many 13 TRBV12-3/TRBV12-4 CASSATRLDTQYF
TRBJ2-3 many 16 TRBV7-9 CASSLGLAVYTDTQYF
TRBJ2-5 . 12 TRBV19 CASSIVAETQYF
TRBJ1-2 many 14 TRBV11-2 CASSLGGTNYGYTF
TRBJ2-5 many 15 TRBV7-9 CASSYGQDIQETQYF
TRBJ2-7 . 15 TRBV4-1 CASRLGAGGSYEQYF
TRBJ2-2 many 14 TRBV10-2 CASSGSRLTGELFF
TRBJ2-7 many 18 TRBV5-1 CASSFRVSGASRGYEQYF
TRBJ1-3 few 13 TRBV6-1 CASVDRAGNTIYF
TRBJ1-5 . 14 TRBV19 CASRRAAMYQPQHF
TRBJ2-7 . 11 TRBV11-2 CASRDWTEQYF
TRBJ2-5 . 13 TRBV14 CASSPVFQETQYF
TRBJ2-3 . 13 TRBV5-5 CASNLAGGPSQYF
TRBJ2-4 many 17 TRBV6-1 CASSYTPPSQGNHIQYF
TRBJ2-1 many 16 TRBV24-1 CATSDSTSGTYNEQFF
TRBJ1-4 many 14 TRBV12-3/TRBV12-4 CASKPGQGPEKLFF
TRBJ1-1 few 16 TRBV19 CASSFSRDPAQGEAFF
TRBJ2-2 many 13 TRBV12-3/TRBV12-4 CASRPTSAGELFF
TRBJ1-5 . 15 TRBV28 CASSFRDRATRPQHF
TRBJ2-5 few 15 TRBV27 CASSPGQAFWETQYF
TRBJ2-5 . 16 TRBV6-1 CASSSGTSGLQETQYF
TRBJ2-5 . 12 TRBV14 CASSHPGHRPYF
TRBJ1-5 . 12 TRBV12-3/TRBV12-4 CASSPDLMSQHF
TRBJ1-6 few 15 TRBV5-4 CASSLGNQDQAPLHF
TRBJ1-5 many 14 TRBV30 CAWSPRHGSQPQHF
TRBJ2-5 . 14 TRBV5-1 CASSRQVNQETQYF